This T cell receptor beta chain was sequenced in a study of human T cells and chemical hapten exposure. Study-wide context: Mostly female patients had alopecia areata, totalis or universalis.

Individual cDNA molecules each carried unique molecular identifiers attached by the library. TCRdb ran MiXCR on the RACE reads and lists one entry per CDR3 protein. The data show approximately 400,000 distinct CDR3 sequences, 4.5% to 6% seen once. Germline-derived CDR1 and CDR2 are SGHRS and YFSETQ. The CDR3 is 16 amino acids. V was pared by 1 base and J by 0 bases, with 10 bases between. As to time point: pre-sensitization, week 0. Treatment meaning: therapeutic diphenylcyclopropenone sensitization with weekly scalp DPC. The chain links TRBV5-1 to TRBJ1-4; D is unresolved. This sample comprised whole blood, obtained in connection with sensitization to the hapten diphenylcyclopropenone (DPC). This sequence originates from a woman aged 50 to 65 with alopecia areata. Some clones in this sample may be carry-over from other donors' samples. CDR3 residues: CASSLKRAATNEKLFF. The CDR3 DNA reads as TGCGCCAGCAGCTTGAAGAGGGCAGCAACTAATGAAAAACTGTTTTTT.